The 4 T cell receptor beta chains below were found in one sample sequenced in a study of blood T cell repertoires in COVID-19. Clones were sequenced by immunoSEQ multiplex PCR, and TCRdb holds only the in-frame ones, with some missing. The sample records more than 45,000 clones, approximately 84% being singletons. Material: peripheral blood. The source of these receptors is a human donor in a cohort sampled during active COVID-19.

This clone showed up just once. The CDR3 DNA reads as TGTGCCAGCAGTAGGGGTAGCCCCACCTACGAGCAGTACTTC. This sequence encodes CASSRGSPTYEQYF. The chain is built from TRBV6-5 and TRBJ2-7, with D perhaps TRBD1 (5 bases). V lost 5 bases and J lost 2, with 13 bases in between. The CDR3 runs 14 residues. Per the germline V gene, CDR1 is MNHEY and CDR2 is SVGAGI.

V usage is TRBV5-1 and J usage is TRBJ2-7; 10 bases fit TRBD1. J was trimmed by 3 bases and V by 4 bases; bases with no gene match: 7. Germline-derived CDR1 and CDR2 are SGHRS and YFSETQ. This CDR3 region has 15 residues. CDR3 DNA: TGCGCCAGCAGCGCCAGGACAGGGGGACTCTACGAGCAGTACTTC. Protein product: CASSARTGGLYEQYF.

The rearrangement links TRBV3-1 (or the pseudogene TRBV3-2) to TRBJ2-3; TRBD2 matches at 7 bases. CDR3 length: 15 amino acids. V dropped 5 bases and J dropped 4; count of bases not matched to a gene: 9. Germline values: CDR1 LGHDT, CDR2 YNNKEL (reference sequence). As DNA, the CDR3 is TGTGCCAGCAGCGCCCGGGACTATTCCTCAGATACGCAGTATTTT. Translated: CASSARDYSSDTQYF.

V usage is TRBV5-6 and J usage is TRBJ2-7, with TRBD1 matching 9 bases. Losses at the gene ends were 4 bases for V and 3 bases for J; bases not matched to a gene: 5. Germline CDR1 and CDR2: SGHDT and YYEEEE. CDR3 length: 14 amino acids. The CDR3 DNA is TGTGCCAGCAGCCCCGGGACAGGGCTCTACGAGCAGTACTTC. This encodes CASSPGTGLYEQYF.